These T cell receptor beta chains were read from a single sample in a study of cytomegalovirus exposure and HLA in healthy donors. The repertoire was sequenced with immunoSEQ multiplex PCR; TCRdb's copy has only in-frame clones and lacks some. The repertoire consists of 200,000 to 250,000 clones, with over 75% occurring once and the leading ten covering approximately 0.22%. Sequencing was performed on PBMCs. These receptors were taken from a girl aged 2 to 9 in good health and CMV-seronegative. Both conserved end residues are part of each CDR3. D genes are given only for firm matches. Part of the rows lack a size; the others show once, few, many or a class for expanded clones.

cdr3_aa cdr3_nt j_call v_call d_call clone_size
CASSIIRGSPLHF TGTGCCAGCAGTATAATCAGGGGTTCACCCCTCCACTTT TRBJ1-6 TRBV6-5 NA NA
CAWSPGQARINEQFF TGTGCCTGGTCCCCGGGACAGGCCCGGATCAATGAGCAGTTCTTC TRBJ2-1 TRBV30 TRBD1 NA
CAVRLAGGSYEQYF TGTGCCGTGCGACTAGCGGGTGGATCCTACGAGCAGTACTTC TRBJ2-7 TRBV10-3 TRBD2 few
CASSWGQNLNYGYTF TGCGCCAGCAGCTGGGGGCAGAATCTTAACTATGGCTACACCTTC TRBJ1-2 TRBV5-1 NA NA
CAWNTGAGGNQPQHF TGTGCCTGGAATACAGGGGCTGGCGGCAATCAGCCCCAGCATTTT TRBJ1-5 TRBV30 TRBD1 NA
CASSHTRTIYF TGCGCCAGCAGTCATACGCGCACCATATATTTT TRBJ1-3 TRBV23-1 NA NA
CASSGGQGATDTQYF TGCGCCAGCAGCGGAGGACAGGGGGCAACGGATACGCAGTATTTT TRBJ2-3 TRBV5-1 TRBD1 NA
CASSSGQGTFGETQYF TGTGCCAGCAGTTCGGGACAGGGGACGTTCGGAGAGACCCAGTACTTC TRBJ2-5 TRBV27 TRBD1 NA
CASSEGNGQETQYF TGTGCCAGCAGTGAAGGTAACGGCCAAGAGACCCAGTACTTC TRBJ2-5 TRBV6-1 NA NA
CASSAIRSETQYF TGTGCCAGCAGCGCCATTCGGTCAGAGACCCAGTACTTC TRBJ2-5 TRBV11-3 NA NA
CASSFRSNEKLFF TGTGCCAGCAGTTTCAGGTCGAATGAAAAACTGTTTTTT TRBJ1-4 TRBV27 NA NA
CALSSGGAYNEQFF TGTGCCCTCTCTAGCGGGGGGGCGTACAATGAGCAGTTCTTC TRBJ2-1 TRBV10-3 TRBD2 NA
CASSEGAANTEAFF TGTGCCAGCAGCGAAGGGGCCGCGAACACTGAAGCTTTCTTT TRBJ1-1 TRBV9 NA NA
CSVRVRVNYGYTF TGCAGCGTCAGGGTTAGGGTAAACTATGGCTACACCTTC TRBJ1-2 TRBV29-1 NA NA
CASSLEAGFYNEQFF TGCGCCAGCAGCTTGGAGGCGGGGTTTTACAATGAGCAGTTCTTC TRBJ2-1 TRBV5-1 NA once
CASSLMGGLAGNEQFF TGTGCCAGCAGCTTAATGGGGGGACTAGCAGGCAATGAGCAGTTCTTC TRBJ2-1 TRBV7-8 TRBD2 NA
CASSLTPGTSEIHYYEQYF TGTGCCAGCAGCTTAACCCCCGGGACTAGCGAGATCCATTACTACGAGCAGTACTTC TRBJ2-7 TRBV5-6 TRBD2 NA
CASSSRFSSPNTGELFF TGTGCCAGCAGCTCTAGGTTCTCTAGCCCGAACACCGGGGAGCTGTTTTTT TRBJ2-2 TRBV11-2 NA once
CASSVDRGGKEPQHF TGTGCCAGCAGCGTAGACAGAGGGGGCAAAGAGCCCCAGCATTTT TRBJ1-5 TRBV9 TRBD1 NA